This entry concerns a single T cell receptor (beta chain). Antigen specificity is unknown. Amplified TCR beta CDR3 regions derived from RNA transcripts. First-round RT-PCR of the TCR CDR3 relied on the HTBI primer set. TCRdb processed the multiplex PCR reads anew with MiXCR; each CDR3 protein has one entry. The sample lists under 450,000 distinct CDR3 sequences, more than 15% seen once, with 13% to 15% in the top ten. Investigators excluded patients with uncontrolled infection, other autoimmune disease, pregnancy or lactation. The length of the CDR3 is 13 residues. V was trimmed by 5 bases and J by 4 bases, leaving 11 bases between them. Germline CDR1 reads MNHEY; CDR2 reads SMNVEV (reference sequence). These data belong to a study of T cells in Graves' hyperthyroidism and ophthalmopathy. Study-level information: Peripheral blood was secured at the point of initial diagnosis, before any treatment. Findings and caveats of the study: Also found in blood were most expanded thyroid clonotypes above 0.001.

The gene calls are TRBV27 and TRBJ1-1; no definite D call. The clonotype comes from a young woman with Graves' hyperthyroidism. The sequenced material came from blood. CDR3 region: CASSTRTATEAFF. CDR3 sequence (DNA): TGTGCCAGCAGTACCAGGACGGCCACTGAAGCTTTCTTT.